Listed below are T cell receptor beta chains from one sample, sequenced in a study of blood T cell repertoires in COVID-19. Profiling relied on immunoSEQ multiplex PCR, and the TCRdb table lists in-frame clones only, not all of them. The sample has 150,000 to 200,000 clones; about 86% are singletons. Source material: peripheral blood. The receptor set was obtained from a man aged 45-60 years with active or convalescent COVID-19. CDR3s include the opening cysteine and the closing phenylalanine or tryptophan. D genes are given only for firm matches. Some rows have no size entry. The others give once, few or many, or a class for an expanded clone.

NA,TRBV6-6,NA,TRBJ2-3,TGTGCCAGCACAGTCAGTAGTTCCGGGACAGATACGCAGTATTTT,CASTVSSSGTDTQYF
NA,TRBV18,few,TRBJ2-7,TGTGCCAGCTCCACTGCCCACGAGCAGTACTTC,CASSTAHEQYF
TRBD1,TRBV19,NA,TRBJ2-2,TGTGCCAGTAAAGGGACAGGGTACACCGGGGAGCTGTTTTTT,CASKGTGYTGELFF
NA,TRBV19,once,TRBJ2-7,TGTGCCAGTAGTATAGGCGGGACAGAGTACTACGAGCAGTACTTC,CASSIGGTEYYEQYF
TRBD2,TRBV7-2,few,TRBJ2-7,TGTGCCAGCAGCAGGACTAGCGGGAGTCAGTACGAGCAGTACTTC,CASSRTSGSQYEQYF
TRBD2,TRBV29-1,NA,TRBJ2-3,TGCAGCGTTTACAGACTAGCTGCAGATACGCAGTATTTT,CSVYRLAADTQYF
NA,TRBV10-3,NA,TRBJ2-3,TGTGCCATCAACAGGGAGGGGTTAAGAACAGATACGCAGTATTTT,CAINREGLRTDTQYF
NA,TRBV7-2,NA,TRBJ1-2,TGTGCCAGCAGTTCGACAGTGAACTATGGCTACACCTTC,CASSSTVNYGYTF
TRBD1,TRBV6-1,NA,TRBJ1-6,TGTGCCAGCAGTGAAGCGGCAGGGGGTGGTAATTCACCCCTCCACTTT,CASSEAAGGGNSPLHF
NA,TRBV6-6,NA,TRBJ2-7,TGTGCCAGCGGCAAGGGGGCCTACGAGCAGTACTTC,CASGKGAYEQYF
NA,TRBV30,NA,TRBJ2-5,TGTGCCTGGAGGATCTCGGGTGCAGAGACCCAGTACTTC,CAWRISGAETQYF
NA,TRBV4-2,once,TRBJ1-4,TGTGCCAGCAGCCAAGATCGGACAGCAAATGAAAAACTGTTTTTT,CASSQDRTANEKLFF
NA,TRBV7-2,NA,TRBJ2-6,TGTGCCAGCAGCCCCGCGACGGGTGGGGCCAACGTCCTGACTTTC,CASSPATGGANVLTF
NA,TRBV19,NA,TRBJ2-7,TGTGCCAGTAGTTCCGAGACCTACGAGCAGTACTTC,CASSSETYEQYF
TRBD2,TRBV7-2,NA,TRBJ2-7,TGTGCCAGCAGCGCCTCAGCGGGGGGCCCTTACGAGCAGTACTTC,CASSASAGGPYEQYF
NA,TRBV9,NA,TRBJ2-3,TGTGCCAGCAGCGCGACAGGTAGCACAGATACGCAGTATTTT,CASSATGSTDTQYF
NA,TRBV9,NA,TRBJ1-2,TGTGCCAGCAGCGTGGATGCAGGGGTAAACTATGGCTACACCTTC,CASSVDAGVNYGYTF
NA,TRBV3-1/TRBV3-2,NA,TRBJ2-3,TGTGCCAGCAGTCTCTCAGATACGCAGTATTTT,CASSLSDTQYF
NA,TRBV5-6,NA,TRBJ2-7,TGTGCCAGCAGCTTAGCAAGCGAGCAGTACTTC,CASSLASEQYF
NA,TRBV19,NA,TRBJ2-3,TGTGCCAGTAGTATAGTGGCAGGGGATCAGTATTTT,CASSIVAGDQYF
TRBD1,TRBV27,NA,TRBJ1-2,TGTGCCAGCAGTTCATTCAGGGGGCCCTATGGCTACACCTTC,CASSSFRGPYGYTF
NA,TRBV14,NA,TRBJ1-1,TGTGCCAGCAGCCGCCTCCCCGGGGGGTCGGGAGCTTTCTTT,CASSRLPGGSGAFF
NA,TRBV30,NA,TRBJ2-7,TGTGCCTGCTACCCAGTTAGGGGGGGGGTAGACTACGAGCAGTACTTC,CACYPVRGGVDYEQYF
TRBD1,TRBV7-6,NA,TRBJ1-2,TGTGCCAGCAGCTTAGGGGGACAGGGCTATGGCTACACCTTC,CASSLGGQGYGYTF
TRBD2,TRBV15,NA,TRBJ2-1,TGTGCCACCAGGGGGACTAGCGCCTACAATGAGCAGTTCTTC,CATRGTSAYNEQFF
NA,TRBV7-2,few,TRBJ2-4,TGTGCCAGCAGCTTAGTAGGAAGTGGGGGGAACATTCAGTACTTC,CASSLVGSGGNIQYF
NA,TRBV30,few,TRBJ1-1,TGTGCCTGGAGTGTACGGTCCTGGGGGGCTGAAGCTTTCTTT,CAWSVRSWGAEAFF
NA,TRBV7-3,NA,TRBJ2-1,TGTGCCAGCAGCTTAGTCGTGGGAGAGGAGCAGTTCTTC,CASSLVVGEEQFF